The rows below give T cell receptor beta chains drawn from one sample of a study of T cell responses to AZD1222 COVID-19 vaccine. Assay used: immunoSEQ multiplex PCR; TCRdb lists only in-frame clones, some missing. The sample lists some 150,000 clones; 80% to 95% were seen once. Sequencing was performed on peripheral blood, taken 28 days after the second AZD1222 dose. The receptors originated from an adult who received the AZD1222 COVID-19 vaccine. Both conserved end residues are part of each CDR3. The D gene is left open where the match is weak. The listing skips clone size in some rows; elsewhere it reads once, few, many or a size class.

-	once	TRBV27	TRBJ1-2	CASSSGYLYGYTF	TGTGCCAGCAGTTCGGGCTACCTCTATGGCTACACCTTC
-	-	TRBV16	TRBJ2-7	CASSHVTISYEQYF	TGTGCCAGCAGCCATGTCACCATCTCCTACGAGCAGTACTTC
TRBD1	-	TRBV18	TRBJ2-1	CASSPGQNEQFF	TGTGCCAGCTCACCGGGACAGAATGAGCAGTTCTTC
TRBD1	-	TRBV30	TRBJ1-2	CAWRRTGFVGYTF	TGTGCCTGGAGACGGACAGGGTTTGTTGGCTACACCTTC
-	-	TRBV19	TRBJ1-5	CASGNRGWDSNQPQHF	TGTGCCAGTGGGAACAGAGGTTGGGATAGCAATCAGCCCCAGCATTTT
-	-	TRBV5-4	TRBJ1-2	CASSTVPGQSDGYTF	TGTGCCAGCAGCACGGTCCCCGGACAGTCGGATGGCTACACCTTC
-	-	TRBV6-5	TRBJ1-5	CASSYSGGSGPQHF	TGTGCCAGCAGTTACAGCGGGGGCTCTGGGCCCCAGCATTTT
TRBD1	-	TRBV7-2	TRBJ1-5	CASSSVPGQIRGNQPQHF	TGTGCCAGCAGCTCCGTCCCGGGACAGATTCGGGGTAATCAGCCCCAGCATTTT
-	-	TRBV5-1	TRBJ1-1	CASSQDSLNTEAFF	TGCGCCAGCAGCCAGGACAGCCTGAACACTGAAGCTTTCTTT
-	-	TRBV19	TRBJ1-4	CASKGPRDIYNEKLFF	TGTGCCAGTAAGGGCCCTCGGGACATCTATAATGAAAAACTGTTTTTT
-	-	TRBV5-6	TRBJ2-5	CASSLGVAGETQYF	TGTGCCAGCAGCTTGGGGGTAGCTGGTGAGACCCAGTACTTC
-	-	TRBV6-1	TRBJ2-7	CASSESATPSYEQYF	TGTGCCAGCAGTGAAAGCGCGACGCCCTCCTACGAGCAGTACTTC
-	-	TRBV12-3/TRBV12-4	TRBJ2-5	CASTMRETQYF	TGTGCCAGCACCATGAGGGAGACCCAGTACTTC
-	-	TRBV18	TRBJ1-2	CASSPSFAEYGYTF	TGTGCCAGCTCACCGTCGTTCGCGGAGTATGGCTACACCTTC
TRBD1	-	TRBV7-9	TRBJ2-5	CASSDALGQGAFRETQYF	TGTGCCAGCAGCGACGCCCTGGGACAGGGGGCGTTTCGGGAGACCCAGTACTTC
-	few	TRBV6-5	TRBJ1-2	CASRGGFSLGYTF	TGTGCCAGCAGAGGGGGGTTTTCCCTTGGCTACACCTTC
TRBD1	-	TRBV18	TRBJ1-1	CASSPLPGTALNTEAFF	TGTGCCAGCTCACCCCTACCCGGGACAGCCTTGAACACTGAAGCTTTCTTT
-	-	TRBV7-9	TRBJ2-2	CASSFAAQMNTGELFF	TGTGCCAGCAGCTTTGCAGCACAAATGAACACCGGGGAGCTGTTTTTT
-	-	TRBV10-2	TRBJ1-1	CASIGETDTEAFF	TGCGCCAGCATCGGGGAGACGGACACTGAAGCTTTCTTT
-	-	TRBV2	TRBJ1-1	CASRNRITQGTEAFF	TGTGCCAGCAGGAACAGGATTACCCAGGGCACTGAAGCTTTCTTT
-	-	TRBV2	TRBJ1-6	CASSEPGRSNSLHF	TGTGCCAGCAGTGAACCGGGACGCTCGAATTCCCTCCACTTT
-	-	TRBV21-1	TRBJ2-5	CASSKDDRDIFQETQYF	TGTGCCAGCAGCAAAGATGACAGAGATATTTTTCAAGAGACCCAGTACTTC
-	-	TRBV6-6	TRBJ1-2	CASSRTGIGANYGYTF	TGTGCCAGCAGTCGAACAGGGATCGGAGCTAACTATGGCTACACCTTC
TRBD1	-	TRBV10-3	TRBJ2-6	CAISRGPGANVLTF	TGTGCCATCAGTAGGGGGCCTGGGGCCAACGTCCTGACTTTC
-	few	TRBV20-1	TRBJ1-2	CSARSYGYTF	TGCAGTGCTAGGTCCTATGGCTACACCTTC
-	-	TRBV27	TRBJ2-7	CASSLVVTGRSYEQYF	TGTGCCAGCAGTTTAGTTGTGACAGGTCGATCCTACGAGCAGTACTTC
-	-	TRBV28	TRBJ1-1	CASSLNEAFF	TGTGCCAGCAGTTTAAATGAAGCTTTCTTT
-	once	TRBV11-2	TRBJ1-5	CASSLARGNQPQHF	TGTGCCAGCAGCTTAGCCAGGGGAAATCAGCCCCAGCATTTT
TRBD2	once	TRBV7-6	TRBJ2-2	CASSDRLAGGAGELFF	TGTGCCAGCAGCGACCGACTAGCGGGAGGTGCCGGGGAGCTGTTTTTT
-	-	TRBV9	TRBJ2-2	CASSVKEPTGELFF	TGTGCCAGCAGCGTCAAAGAACCCACCGGGGAGCTGTTTTTT
-	-	TRBV27	TRBJ2-5	CASSFLGKETQYF	TGTGCCAGCAGTTTTCTGGGGAAGGAGACCCAGTACTTC
-	-	TRBV6-5	TRBJ1-2	CASFREPINGYTF	TGTGCCAGTTTTAGGGAACCGATTAATGGCTACACCTTC
TRBD1	few	TRBV9	TRBJ1-1	CASSDGTGQAAFF	TGTGCCAGCAGCGACGGGACAGGGCAAGCCGCTTTCTTT
-	-	TRBV5-5	TRBJ1-4	CASSSAAGPNEKLFF	TGTGCCAGCAGCTCGGCGGCGGGGCCTAATGAAAAACTGTTTTTT
TRBD1	-	TRBV6-5	TRBJ2-3	CATLAGTGPPDTQYF	TGTGCCACCTTAGCCGGGACAGGGCCCCCAGATACGCAGTATTTT
-	-	TRBV15	TRBJ1-5	CATSRDPGHNQPQHF	TGTGCCACCAGCAGAGATCCGGGACACAATCAGCCCCAGCATTTT
-	medium-sized	TRBV3-1/TRBV3-2	TRBJ1-3	CASSQAAAEAGNTIYF	TGTGCCAGCAGCCAAGCGGCAGCAGAGGCTGGAAACACCATATATTTT
-	-	TRBV6-1	TRBJ1-6	CASSENRAKNSPLHF	TGTGCCAGCAGTGAAAACAGGGCGAAGAATTCACCCCTCCACTTT
TRBD1	-	TRBV4-1	TRBJ2-1	CASSLQGREQFF	TGCGCCAGCAGCCTACAGGGGCGCGAGCAGTTCTTC
-	-	TRBV7-9	TRBJ2-3	CASVGQRADTQYF	TGTGCCAGCGTTGGGCAGAGGGCCGATACGCAGTATTTT
TRBD1	-	TRBV29-1	TRBJ1-1	CSVALTGKMTEAFF	TGCAGCGTTGCCCTGACAGGGAAAATGACTGAAGCTTTCTTT
TRBD1	-	TRBV27	TRBJ1-4	CASSPDRGKLFF	TGTGCCAGCAGTCCGGACAGGGGTAAACTGTTTTTT
-	-	TRBV3-1/TRBV3-2	TRBJ2-1	CASSQDGRSEQFF	TGTGCCAGCAGCCAAGATGGGAGGAGTGAGCAGTTCTTC
-	-	TRBV9	TRBJ1-3	CASSVGQLRSGNTIYF	TGTGCCAGCAGCGTAGGACAGCTCCGCTCTGGAAACACCATATATTTT
-	-	TRBV6-7	TRBJ1-1	CASTRGAVGTEAFF	TGTGCCAGCACGCGGGGGGCGGTGGGCACTGAAGCTTTCTTT
TRBD2	-	TRBV10-1	TRBJ2-3	CASSEIGTSVRTDTQYF	TGCGCCAGCAGTGAGATCGGAACTAGCGTACGCACAGATACGCAGTATTTT
TRBD1	-	TRBV11-2	TRBJ1-2	CASSLTPGQVHGYTF	TGTGCCAGCAGCCTAACCCCGGGACAGGTCCATGGCTACACCTTC
-	-	TRBV21-1	TRBJ1-5	CASSKGRYLRLSGPQHF	TGTGCCAGCAGCAAGGGGCGGTATCTAAGGTTGAGCGGTCCCCAGCATTTT
-	once	TRBV24-1	TRBJ1-2	CATSDPTYGYTF	TGTGCCACCAGTGATCCGACGTATGGCTACACCTTC